One and the same sample provided the 11 T cell receptor beta chains below, sequenced in a study of T-cell memory formation after mild COVID-19 (dated by TCRdb to about 2021). Receptor amplification or capture employed 5' RACE. Instrument used: Illumina NovaSeq 6000. Starting from the raw public reads, TCRdb applied fastp trimming at Q25, assembled clones with MiXCR and retained in-frame beta chains. Under each unique CDR3 protein, matching rows form one entry showing the most common genes and DNA. The sample contains a few hundred thousand distinct CDR3 sequences, 14% of them found a single time. The ten most abundant clones make up roughly 21% of the sample. Sequenced sample: PBMCs or a T cell subset sorted from them (not recorded which). The receptors were gathered from a man aged 18 to 30 who had mild COVID-19 (a few samples of this study predate the infection). The sample titles of this study are shuffled in the database, so cell type and time point are left out; the donor was told from shared clones.

There are a few counts of this clonotype. This chain joins TRBV9 and TRBJ2-4; D call uncertain. Germline CDR1 is SGDLS and CDR2 is YYNGEE. The CDR3 covers 17 residues. Between the trimmed V and J ends, which lost 0 bases and 2 bases, there was a span of 15 bases. CDR3: CASSVDGRSATKNIQYF. In nucleotides, the CDR3 is TGTGCCAGCAGCGTAGATGGCAGATCCGCCACCAAAAACATTCAGTACTTC. The full variable domain, completed using reference TRBV9 and TRBJ2-4, is DSGVTQTPKHLITATGQRVTLRCSPRSGDLSVYWYQQSLDQGLQFLIQYYNGEERAKGNILERFSAQQFPDLHSELNLSSLELGDSALYFCASSVDGRSATKNIQYFGAGTRLSVL.

The CDR3 sequence is CASSPSKSGDEQYF. CDR3 DNA sequence: TGCGCCAGCAGCCCAAGTAAGTCCGGGGACGAGCAGTACTTC. The gene calls are TRBV4-1 and TRBJ2-7, with a possible D match to TRBD2 (5 bases). This CDR3 comprises 14 residues. Germline lookup yields CDR1 MGHRA and CDR2 YSYEKL. Trimming cost V 4 bases and J 5 bases, with 15 bases left between them.

The V and J genes are TRBV5-1 and TRBJ2-7; tentatively, D is TRBD1 or TRBD2 (5 bases each). Germline V gene lookup returns CDR1 SGHRS and CDR2 YFSETQ. This CDR3 region has 15 residues. Trimming left V 4 bases short and J 7 bases short, with 21 bases between. CDR3 in DNA: TGCGCCAGCAGCCCTAGATTGGGGGTTTCGGATGAGCAGTACTTC. Its protein product is CASSPRLGVSDEQYF.

About this clonotype: Since no conserved phenylalanine or tryptophan closes the CDR3, a read error is the likely cause. It is unclear where the CDR3 begins or ends on the DNA, so no DNA is shown, and the CDR3 is as TCRdb lists it. The chain joins TRBV5-5 to TRBJ2-5; TRBD2 is the table's D call and was not checked against the DNA. Germline loops: CDR1 SGHKS, CDR2 YYEKEE (reference sequence). The CDR3 has 13 amino acids, counting both end residues. The CDR3: CASSTGLAGAALI.

This clonotype came up many times. The chain joins TRBV7-6 to TRBJ2-7, with D possibly being TRBD1 or TRBD2 (5 bases each). This CDR3 has 14 residues. V was shortened by 5 bases and J by 2 bases, with 13 bases between the two germline ends. CDR1 is SGHVS, CDR2 FNYEAQ, per germline. The CDR3 sequence: CASSPNPGPYEQYF. The CDR3 nucleotides read TGTGCCAGCAGCCCTAATCCGGGACCCTACGAGCAGTACTTC.

In its sample, this clonotype was seen a few times. This chain joins TRBV7-9 and TRBJ2-7; 10 bases line up with TRBD1. Germline V gene lookup returns CDR1 SEHNR and CDR2 FQNEAQ (reference sequence). J was trimmed by 9 bases and V by 3 bases; bases with no gene match: 5. The CDR3 runs 13 residues. CDR3 region: CASSFDRGRVQYV. DNA of the CDR3: TGTGCCAGCAGCTTTGACAGGGGGCGAGTGCAGTACGTC.

The chain couples TRBV2 to TRBJ1-5; D perhaps matches TRBD1 (6 bases). Trimming stripped 5 bases from V and 1 base from J, with 18 bases between. CDR1 and CDR2 (germline): SNHLY, FYNNEI. CDR3 size: 17 residues. CDR3 in amino acids: CASSPGHTIGSNQPQHF. CDR3 sequence (DNA): TGTGCCAGCAGTCCGGGACACACCATCGGGAGCAATCAGCCCCAGCATTTT.

The chain joins TRBV3-1 to TRBJ1-1; D might be TRBD1 (5 bases). With 1 base removed from V and 5 bases from J, the gap between germline ends came to 20 bases. In germline, CDR1 is LGHDT, CDR2 YNNKEL (reference sequence). This CDR3 contains 17 residues. The CDR3 DNA reads TGTGCCAGCAGCCAAGTGGCCACCTCAGGGTCGGAAACTGAAGCTTTCTTT. Its translation is CASSQVATSGSETEAFF.

This clonotype has only a few counts. At one end the junction does not follow the germline gene, possibly because of a read error. The chain has TRBV7-7 and TRBJ2-3, with D maybe TRBD1 (6 bases). This CDR3 has 14 residues. Germline V CDR1 and CDR2: SSHAT, FNYEAQ (reference sequence). CDR3 residues: CASSRGGGADTQYF. DNA of the CDR3: TGTGCTAGCAGCCGAGGGGGTGGAGCAGATACGCAGTATTTT. The full variable domain, completed using reference TRBV7-7 and TRBJ2-3, is GAGVSQSPRYKVTKRGQDVTLRCDPISSHATLYWYQQALGQGPEFLTYFNYEAQPDKSGLPSDRFSAERPEGSISTLTIQRTEQRDSAMYRCASSRGGGADTQYFGPGTRLTVL.

V and J are TRBV18 and TRBJ2-1; D remains unclear. Trimming shortened V by 0 bases and J by 9 bases, and 12 bases separated the two germline ends. Germline V CDR1 and CDR2: KGHSH, LQKENI. This CDR3 spans 14 amino acids. The CDR3 sequence: CASSPPAPMVEQFF. Here the CDR3 DNA reads TGTGCCAGCTCACCACCCGCACCGATGGTTGAGCAGTTCTTC.

This clonotype was recorded many times. The chain combines TRBV10-1 with TRBJ1-1; D is uncertain. This CDR3 comprises 13 residues. V was trimmed by 4 bases and J by 1 base, leaving 7 bases between them. The germline CDR1 and CDR2 sequences are WNHNN and SYGVQD (reference sequence). In nucleotides, the CDR3 is TGCGCCAGCAGTGTGGCAGAGAACACTGAAGCTTTCTTT. Its translation: CASSVAENTEAFF.